This entry lists 26 T cell receptor beta chains sequenced from one sample in a study of a mutant IDH1 vaccine in newly diagnosed glioma. Libraries were prepared by immunoSEQ multiplex PCR; TCRdb keeps only in-frame clonotypes and omits some of them. This table holds 65,000 or so clones, more than 75% found once. No cognate antigen is known for these TCRs. Time point meaning: week 23, last vaccination. Vaccinated patients received 300 ug of mutant IDH1 20-mer peptide per dose, with topical imiquimod. The source material was PBMCs, sampled from a glioma patient whose treatment included an IDH1 peptide vaccine. The receptors shown here come from a man younger than 40 with glioma.

This chain uses TRBV13 with TRBJ2-4, with D tentatively TRBD1 or TRBD2 (7 bases each). The CDR3 has 17 amino acids. In germline, CDR1 is PRHDT, CDR2 FYEKMQ (reference sequence). The germline V and J ends were trimmed by 7 bases and 0 bases, with 19 bases remaining between them. This CDR3 reads CASIQGGPSGAKNIQYF. The CDR3 coding sequence is TGTGCCAGCATCCAGGGGGGGCCTAGCGGAGCCAAAAACATTCAGTACTTC.

The chain is built from TRBV14 and TRBJ1-1; possible D gene TRBD1, 5 bases. The CDR3 covers 14 residues. The germline V gene encodes CDR1 SGHDN and CDR2 FVKESK. The germline V and J ends were trimmed by 5 bases and 3 bases, with 13 bases remaining between them. CDR3 bases: TGTGCCAGCAGCAGCCCAGGGCGTGACACTGAAGCTTTCTTT. Translated: CASSSPGRDTEAFF.

The genes are TRBV7-9 and TRBJ2-2, with a tentative D call TRBD1 (6 bases). Trimming removed 1 base at V and 3 bases at J, with 12 bases between. CDR1 is SEHNR, CDR2 FQNEAQ, per germline (reference sequence). The CDR3 runs 16 residues. For the CDR3, the DNA is TGTGCCAGCAGCTTAGTCCAGGGGCCGTACACCGGGGAGCTGTTTTTT. This translates into CASSLVQGPYTGELFF.

V gene TRBV10-3 combines with J gene TRBJ2-7; D call uncertain. V lost 4 bases and J 3 bases, leaving 10 bases between the germline ends. CDR3 length equals 13 residues. Germline CDR1 is ENHRY and CDR2 is SYGVKD. The CDR3, as DNA: TGTGCCATCAGTGTTTTCAGCTACTACGAGCAGTACTTC. Translating gives CAISVFSYYEQYF.

V is TRBV6-1 and J is TRBJ2-5; 10 nucleotides line up with TRBD2. The better agreement between TRBJ2-7 and the DNA end casts doubt on the J call. CDR1 is MNHNS, CDR2 SASEGT, per germline. The length of the CDR3 is 15 residues. CDR3 DNA: TGTGCCAGCAGTGAAGTAAGGACTAGCGGCTACGAGCAGTACTTC. This codes for CASSEVRTSGYEQYF.

The chain combines TRBV2 with TRBJ2-5; D is perhaps TRBD1 or TRBD2 (5 bases each). The J call may be faulty, since TRBJ2-7 better matches the DNA end. Germline-derived CDR1 and CDR2 are SNHLY and FYNNEI. CDR3 length: 12 residues. CDR3 amino acids: CAIRDGSYEQYF. Written as DNA, the CDR3 is TGTGCCATCCGGGACGGATCCTACGAGCAGTACTTC.

In this sample, this clone turned up a few times. The chain joins TRBV18 to TRBJ2-2, with TRBD1 as a possible D gene (5 bases). CDR1 and CDR2 from the germline V gene are KGHSH and LQKENI. The ends were cut back, 5 bases at V and 0 bases at J, with 10 bases in the middle. The CDR3 consists of 15 residues. The CDR3 sequence is CASSITGANTGELFF. The CDR3 coding sequence is TGTGCCAGCTCAATTACAGGAGCGAACACCGGGGAGCTGTTTTTT.

Written as DNA, the CDR3 is TGTGCCAGCTCACAACAATCGGCCCGAAACACCATATATTTT. This encodes CASSQQSARNTIYF. The rearrangement uses TRBV18 and TRBJ1-3; D remains ambiguous. This CDR3 is built from 14 residues. In germline, CDR1 is KGHSH, CDR2 LQKENI. V was clipped by 4 bases and J by 5 bases, with 12 bases between them.

V usage is TRBV5-5 and J usage is TRBJ2-5, with TRBD2 matching 10 bases. Germline assignment: CDR1 SGHKS and CDR2 YYEKEE (reference sequence). CDR3 size: 16 residues. Trimming cost V 0 bases and J 3 bases; bases outside gene matches: 5. CDR3 sequence: CASSLGGLADKETQYF. The CDR3 DNA follows: TGTGCCAGCAGCTTGGGAGGACTAGCGGATAAAGAGACCCAGTACTTC. The complete variable domain, with remaining parts taken from reference TRBV5-5 and TRBJ2-5, reads DAGVTQSPTHLIKTRGQQVTLRCSPISGHKSVSWYQQVLGQGPQFIFQYYEKEERGRGNFPDRFSARQFPNYSSELNVNALLLGDSALYLCASSLGGLADKETQYFGPGTRLLVL.

This chain links TRBV7-2 with TRBJ2-3, with a possible D match to TRBD2 (5 bases). Germline loops: CDR1 SGHTA, CDR2 FQGNSA. The CDR3 length is 16 residues. Trimming shortened V by 1 base and J by 0 bases, and 11 bases separated the two germline ends. The CDR3 bases are TGTGCCAGCAGCTTAGAGGCGGGTGCTAGCACAGATACGCAGTATTTT. Its translation: CASSLEAGASTDTQYF.

This chain links TRBV5-4 with TRBJ2-1, with a tentative D call TRBD2 (6 bases). The length of the CDR3 is 11 residues. V lost 4 bases and J 9 bases, leaving 8 bases between the germline ends. From germline, CDR1 is SGHNT and CDR2 YYREEE (reference sequence). This CDR3 is CASSPGVEQFF. The CDR3 DNA reads TGTGCCAGCAGCCCGGGAGTTGAGCAGTTCTTC.

Comments on this clone: The conserved closing phenylalanine or tryptophan is absent in this CDR3, likely reflecting a read error. No DNA is shown, since the ends of the CDR3 on it are uncertain; the CDR3 is the one TCRdb lists. The V and J genes are TRBV1 and TRBJ1-2. TRBV1 represents a pseudogene. The length of the CDR3 is 16 amino acids, counting both ends. CDR3 in amino acids: CTSSQTGLRKTYGYTL.

The rearrangement uses TRBV2 and TRBJ1-2, with TRBD1 matching over 8 bases. V was pared by 10 bases and J by 7 bases, with 11 bases of the junction left unmatched. CDR1 and CDR2 (germline): SNHLY, FYNNEI. The CDR3 spans 13 residues. CDR3 bases: TGTGCCATCGAAATTACAGGGGGGTTTGGCTACACCTTC. Translated, it gives CAIEITGGFGYTF.

The chain links TRBV11-1 to TRBJ2-5; D ambiguous. This CDR3 has 11 amino acids. The germline CDR1 and CDR2 sequences are SGHAT and FQDESV (reference sequence). V lost 3 bases and J lost 7, with 6 bases in between. The CDR3 DNA reads TGTGCCAGCAGCTTGAAAGGGACCCAGTACTTC. This translates into CASSLKGTQYF.

The chain joins TRBV5-4 to TRBJ1-4; 7 bases are shared with TRBD1. The CDR3 has 15 amino acids. V lost 2 bases to trimming and J lost 0 bases; unmatched junction nucleotides: 1. In germline, CDR1 is SGHNT, CDR2 YYREEE (reference sequence). In DNA, the CDR3 is TGTGCCAGCAGCTTAGGACAGGCAACTAATGAAAAACTGTTTTTT. Translation: CASSLGQATNEKLFF. The variable domain in full, with the rest retrieved from reference TRBV5-4 and TRBJ1-4, is ETGVTQSPTHLIKTRGQQVTLRCSSQSGHNTVSWYQQALGQGPQFIFQYYREEENGRGNFPPRFSGLQFPNYSSELNVNALELDDSALYLCASSLGQATNEKLFFGSGTQLSVL.

This clone was picked up a small number of times. The chain has TRBV19 and TRBJ1-5, with no clear D. Trimming stripped 4 bases from V and 5 bases from J, with 15 bases between. CDR3 length: 15 residues. Germline V gene data show CDR1 as LNHDA and CDR2 as SQIVND (reference sequence). The CDR3 loop reads CASSRRERQDQPQHF. As DNA, the CDR3 is TGTGCCAGTAGTAGAAGGGAGAGGCAGGATCAGCCCCAGCATTTT.

The chain uses TRBV19 and TRBJ1-5, with D unresolved. The CDR3 spans 17 residues. Germline V gene data show CDR1 as LNHDA and CDR2 as SQIVND (reference sequence). V lost 5 bases to trimming and J lost 0 bases, with 17 bases between them. The CDR3 spells CASSPKVGLHSNQPQHF. The CDR3 DNA reads TGTGCCAGTAGTCCGAAGGTAGGGCTCCATAGCAATCAGCCCCAGCATTTT.

The chain links TRBV7-9 to TRBJ1-4; D gene uncertain. V lost 5 bases and J 3 bases, leaving 13 bases between the germline ends. From germline, CDR1 is SEHNR and CDR2 FQNEAQ (reference sequence). The CDR3 runs 15 residues. CDR3 amino acids: CASSLSRSANEKLFF. In DNA form, the CDR3 reads TGTGCCAGCAGCCTTAGCAGATCAGCTAATGAAAAACTGTTTTTT.

The chain couples TRBV6-5 to TRBJ2-5, with 7 nucleotides matching TRBD1. Looked up from germline, CDR1 is MNHEY and CDR2 is SVGAGI. The junction had 5 bases not matched to a gene; V was cut back by 5 bases and J by 2 bases. There are 14 residues in the CDR3. The CDR3 reads CASSPGTEQETQYF. The DNA of the CDR3 is TGTGCCAGCAGTCCGGGGACAGAACAAGAGACCCAGTACTTC.

To note about this clone: Other DNA sequences of this sample code for an identical CDR3. The chain is built from TRBV11-2 and TRBJ2-7; TRBD1 aligns across 9 bases. This CDR3 has 13 amino acids. Germline lookup yields CDR1 SGHAT and CDR2 FQNNGV. The trim removed 6 bases at V and 3 bases at J, leaving 3 bases unmatched. The CDR3 DNA is TGTGCCAGCAGTCCGGGACAGGGCTACGAGCAGTACTTC. It codes for CASSPGQGYEQYF.

This chain links TRBV6-6 with TRBJ1-1; the match to TRBD1 covers 7 bases. The V and J ends lost 4 bases and 1 base, in that order; junction bases with no gene match: 6. Germline CDR1 MNHNY, CDR2 SVGAGI (reference sequence). The length of the CDR3 is 15 residues. The DNA of the CDR3 is TGTGCCAGCAGTTCGGTCCGACAGGGGAACACTGAAGCTTTCTTT. Translation: CASSSVRQGNTEAFF.

The CDR3 region is CASSMKGDYGYTF. CDR3 coding DNA: TGTGCCAGTAGTATGAAAGGTGACTATGGCTACACCTTC. The rearrangement joins TRBV19 to TRBJ1-2; D gene uncertain. Trimming removed 3 bases at V and 3 bases at J, with 8 bases between. The CDR3 has 13 amino acids. Germline CDR1 and CDR2: LNHDA and SQIVND (reference sequence).

This chain links TRBV29-1 with TRBJ2-5, with 8 bases lining up with TRBD1. V gave up 0 bases and J gave up 0 bases; unmatched junction bases: 6. Germline values: CDR1 SQVTM, CDR2 ANQGSEA. The CDR3 is made up of 16 amino acids. The chain's CDR3 is CSVEDPDRAYQETQYF. CDR3 nucleotides: TGCAGCGTTGAAGATCCGGACAGGGCGTACCAAGAGACCCAGTACTTC.

V gene TRBV6-5 combines with J gene TRBJ2-1; 9 nucleotides match TRBD2. With 4 bases clipped from V and 4 bases from J, the junction kept 5 bases outside the gene matches. CDR1 is MNHEY, CDR2 SVGAGI, per germline. The CDR3 is 15 amino acids. Here the CDR3 reads CASSLAGATYNEQFF. DNA for the CDR3: TGTGCCAGCAGTTTAGCGGGGGCTACATACAATGAGCAGTTCTTC.

The gene calls are TRBV27 and TRBJ2-4, with 10 bases matching TRBD2. CDR1 MNHEY and CDR2 SMNVEV come from the germline V gene (reference sequence). V shed 4 bases and J 1 base; nucleotides not matched to a gene: 1. This CDR3 is 15 amino acids long. As DNA, the CDR3 is TGTGCCAGCAGTTCAGCGGGGGGGGCCAAAAACATTCAGTACTTC. It codes for CASSSAGGAKNIQYF.

Written as DNA, the CDR3 is TGTGCCAGCAGCTTCTTGGCTAACACTGAAGCTTTCTTT. Amino acids: CASSFLANTEAFF. The J gene is TRBJ1-1, the V gene TRBV7-9; no definite D call. This CDR3 spans 13 amino acids. The ends were cut back, 3 bases at V and 2 bases at J, with 7 bases in the middle. CDR1 SEHNR and CDR2 FQNEAQ come from the germline V gene (reference sequence).